The rows below give T cell receptor beta chains drawn from one sample of a study of CD8+ T cells in alopecia areata. The assay was immunoSEQ multiplex PCR, and TCRdb's table has in-frame clones only and misses some. There are approximately 150,000 clones in the sample; less than 75% occur only once, and about a sixth lies in the top ten. The sequencing used CD4+ T cells sorted from blood, collected between weeks 55 and 65, from a patient treated with tofacitinib. These receptors were collected from a human donor with alopecia areata. Both conserved end residues are part of each CDR3. D genes are given only for firm matches. Some rows have no size entry. The others give once, few or many, or a class for an expanded clone.

v_call	j_call	clone_size	d_call	cdr3_aa	cdr3_nt
TRBV9	TRBJ2-5	-	TRBD2	CASSPGTIGQETQYF	TGTGCCAGCAGCCCTGGGACTATAGGACAAGAGACCCAGTACTTC
TRBV11-2	TRBJ2-2	-	-	CASSFSARRGTGELFF	TGTGCCAGCAGTTTCTCAGCTCGCCGGGGGACCGGGGAGCTGTTTTTT
TRBV7-2	TRBJ1-2	-	TRBD1	CASSVGQAYGYTF	TGTGCCAGCAGCGTAGGACAGGCCTATGGCTACACCTTC
TRBV5-1	TRBJ2-5	few	-	CASSLWDPGAQETQYF	TGCGCCAGCAGCTTGTGGGACCCAGGAGCACAAGAGACCCAGTACTTC
TRBV4-2	TRBJ2-1	once	TRBD1	CASSHRDRGGNEQFF	TGTGCCAGCAGCCACCGGGACAGGGGAGGCAATGAGCAGTTCTTC
TRBV5-6	TRBJ2-2	-	-	CASSLGATGELFF	TGTGCCAGCAGCTTGGGCGCCACCGGGGAGCTGTTTTTT
TRBV29-1	TRBJ2-7	few	TRBD2	CSVDGGGGSYEQYF	TGCAGCGTTGATGGAGGCGGGGGTTCCTACGAGCAGTACTTC
TRBV7-9	TRBJ2-3	-	TRBD1	CASSNRGDTQYF	TGTGCCAGCAGCAACAGGGGCGATACGCAGTATTTT
TRBV6-5	TRBJ2-5	-	-	CASRRGAETQYF	TGTGCCAGCAGACGGGGGGCGGAGACCCAGTACTTC
TRBV5-1	TRBJ2-6	-	-	CASSLAPSSGANVLTF	TGCGCCAGCAGCTTGGCCCCCAGCTCTGGGGCCAACGTCCTGACTTTC
TRBV6-5	TRBJ2-3	-	-	CASSGVYGTDTQYF	TGTGCCAGCAGTGGGGTTTATGGCACAGATACGCAGTATTTT
TRBV29-1	TRBJ1-1	-	-	CSVNRGSEMNTEAFF	TGCAGCGTTAACCGAGGGTCAGAAATGAACACTGAAGCTTTCTTT
TRBV29-1	TRBJ1-1	few	-	CSVEDSGF	TGCAGCGTTGAAGATTCGGGGTTT
TRBV9	TRBJ2-6	-	-	CASSVTTGKSSGANVLTF	TGTGCCAGCAGCGTAACGACAGGAAAAAGCTCTGGGGCCAACGTCCTGACTTTC
TRBV18	TRBJ1-2	-	-	CASSPPAGTNYGYTF	TGTGCCAGCTCACCACCGGCAGGAACTAACTATGGCTACACCTTC
TRBV6-5	TRBJ2-7	few	TRBD1	CASSLTGAYEQYF	TGTGCCAGCAGTCTGACAGGGGCTTACGAGCAGTACTTC
TRBV7-9	TRBJ1-2	-	TRBD1	CASSITGTARSSGYTF	TGTGCCAGCAGCATTACCGGGACAGCCCGATCCTCTGGCTACACCTTC
TRBV15	TRBJ2-3	-	TRBD1	CATRSGQLTDTQYF	TGTGCCACCAGGTCGGGACAGCTCACAGATACGCAGTATTTT
TRBV5-1	TRBJ2-7	-	TRBD2	CASSLSGTSTSYEQYF	TGCGCCAGCAGCTTGTCCGGGACTAGCACCTCCTACGAGCAGTACTTC
TRBV7-9	TRBJ1-2	once	-	CASSLEQAGGGYTF	TGTGCCAGCAGCTTGGAACAGGCTGGCGGTGGCTACACCTTC
TRBV7-8	TRBJ1-2	-	-	CASSQRRVQDGYTF	TGTGCCAGCAGCCAAAGACGGGTCCAGGATGGCTACACCTTC
TRBV29-1	TRBJ2-1	few	TRBD2	CSVTGTSGDTEQFF	TGCAGCGTTACCGGGACTAGCGGGGACACTGAGCAGTTCTTC
TRBV5-4	TRBJ1-5	-	-	CASSRDGVQPQHF	TGTGCCAGCAGCCGGGACGGAGTTCAGCCCCAGCATTTT
TRBV15	TRBJ2-5	-	-	CATRRDGETQYF	TGTGCCACCAGAAGAGATGGAGAGACCCAGTACTTC
TRBV20-1	TRBJ1-2	-	-	CSARDNRGYTF	TGCAGTGCTAGGGATAACAGAGGCTACACCTTC
TRBV6-5	TRBJ2-5	few	-	CASRAPGMSQYF	TGTGCCAGCCGGGCCCCCGGGATGTCCCAGTACTTC
TRBV15	TRBJ2-4	few	-	CATSKENQGSKNIQYF	TGTGCCACCAGCAAGGAAAACCAGGGTTCCAAAAACATTCAGTACTTC
TRBV5-1	TRBJ1-1	-	-	CASSLEGGTEAFF	TGCGCCAGCAGCTTGGAGGGTGGAACTGAAGCTTTCTTT
TRBV29-1	TRBJ1-1	-	-	CSVSTGKGAEAFF	TGCAGCGTGTCGACAGGCAAAGGAGCTGAAGCTTTCTTT
TRBV5-1	TRBJ2-7	few	TRBD1	CASSGGQTRYEQYF	TGCGCCAGCAGCGGGGGACAGACTCGATACGAGCAGTACTTC
TRBV27	TRBJ2-5	-	-	CASRPETQYF	TGTGCCAGCAGACCGGAGACCCAGTACTTC
TRBV29-1	TRBJ1-4	-	TRBD1	CSAGTANEKLFF	TGCAGTGCCGGGACAGCCAATGAAAAACTGTTTTTT
TRBV15	TRBJ1-1	-	TRBD1	CATSGWDSMNTEAFF	TGTGCCACCAGCGGATGGGACAGCATGAACACTGAAGCTTTCTTT